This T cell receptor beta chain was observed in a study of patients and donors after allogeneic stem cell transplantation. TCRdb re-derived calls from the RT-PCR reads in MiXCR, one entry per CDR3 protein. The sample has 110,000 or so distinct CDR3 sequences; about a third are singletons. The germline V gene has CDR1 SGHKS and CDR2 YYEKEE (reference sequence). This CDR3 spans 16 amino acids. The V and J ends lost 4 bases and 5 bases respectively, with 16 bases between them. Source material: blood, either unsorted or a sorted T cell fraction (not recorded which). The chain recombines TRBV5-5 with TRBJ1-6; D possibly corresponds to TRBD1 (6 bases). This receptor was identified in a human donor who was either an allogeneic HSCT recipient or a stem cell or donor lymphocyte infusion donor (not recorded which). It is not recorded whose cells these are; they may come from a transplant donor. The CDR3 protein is CASSRGPGVNNSPLHF. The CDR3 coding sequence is TGTGCCAGCAGCCGGGGCCCAGGGGTAAATAATTCACCCCTCCACTTT.